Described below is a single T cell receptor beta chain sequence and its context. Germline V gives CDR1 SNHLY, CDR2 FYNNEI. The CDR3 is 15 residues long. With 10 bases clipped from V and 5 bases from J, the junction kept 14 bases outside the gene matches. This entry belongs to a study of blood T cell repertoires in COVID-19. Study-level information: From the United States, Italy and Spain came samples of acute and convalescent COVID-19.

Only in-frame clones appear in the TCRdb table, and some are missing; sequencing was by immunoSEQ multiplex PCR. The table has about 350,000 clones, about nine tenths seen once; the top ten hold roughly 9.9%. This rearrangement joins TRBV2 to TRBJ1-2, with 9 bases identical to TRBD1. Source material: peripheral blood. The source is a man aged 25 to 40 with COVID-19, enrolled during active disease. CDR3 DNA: TGTGCCACCCCTAGACAGGGGGATGCTAGGTATGGCTACACCTTC. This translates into CATPRQGDARYGYTF.